Listed here is a single T cell receptor (beta chain). This clone was seen ten or more times. Its antigen is still unknown. Base qualities are not provided; no much larger clone lies one nucleotide away. From the cysteine up to the phenylalanine, the CDR3 has a length of 17 residues. The only DNA kept is the CDR3, 51 bases in frame from the first base. V is shortened by 3 bases, J by 3 bases, and the region joining them spans 15 bases. Reading the germline V gene gives CDR1 KGHSH and CDR2 LQKENI. All of the isolated RNA was reverse transcribed with the High Capacity cDNA Reverse Transcription Kit, so expressed TCRB transcripts were sequenced. Deep immunoSEQ sequencing was performed on naive, central memory and regulatory T cell samples, with an average of about 3.6 million total reads per sample. Sorted cells were lysed in RLT buffer and RNA was extracted with DNase-treated RNeasy Micro or Mini kits, depending on cell number. To prevent cross-contamination, every cell subset was processed on its own, while patient and healthy donor samples were processed together. The immunoSEQ multiplex PCR was used to amplify TCRB sequences from cDNA, generating 87-bp fragments that spanned the CDR3 region. Sequencing of the amplicons was performed on the Illumina HiSeq platform. Regarding the original processing steps: PCR bias was corrected computationally using synthetic template baselines, and reads within Hamming distance 2 were collapsed, with unmergeable singletons discarded. Reads were aligned against IMGT so that V, D and J genes, CDR3 length and insertions or deletions at six rearrangement sites could be assigned. Within each subset, clonotype counts were normalized to sorted cell number, and only after that were true diversity and Gini coefficients computed with the tcR R package. The overlap coefficient, calculated on TCRB nucleotide sequences, was used to measure repertoire sharing. TCRdb carries this immuneACCESS record with in-frame sequences only. Its versions omit some clonotypes, under half of them owing to an unresolved V gene in the studies checked, with the rest unexplained. V, J and clone size reflect that table, while D and trimming were determined from the DNA. This sample is represented by 110,000 to 150,000 clones; roughly 10% of them were singletons. The ten largest clones add up to 0.65% of the sample.

This specimen belongs to a study of beta chain features in type 1 diabetes (dated by TCRdb to the late 2010s). Some background on the complete study: Patients and healthy donors did not differ in mean age, gender distribution, total cell number or subset yield. Across all samples, approximately 98,000,000 sorted cells were examined, and cell number per subset correlated strongly with RNA yield. The study compared the TCRB repertoires of sorted circulating CD4+ T cell subsets in recently diagnosed type 1 diabetes patients with those in matched healthy donors. Regulatory and stem cell-like memory subsets were obtained from only 8 patients and roughly 8 healthy donors, while naive and central memory subsets were obtained from all 28 donors.

Each donor gave one peripheral blood draw, around 0.12 L on average, collected into heparinised tubes. A BD FACSAria II was used to sort naive, central memory, regulatory and stem cell-like memory CD4+ T cells with a panel that included CD45RO, CCR7, CD25, CD127, CD95 and CD27. Purity was above 98% for every sorted population. PBMCs were separated immediately by Lymphoprep density gradient centrifugation and were stained directly, without being cultured. So that batch effects would be minimized, each experiment stained and sorted samples in pairs, pairing one healthy donor with one patient. Beyond this particular receptor, the publication reports: Patients with type 1 diabetes made fewer insertions and deleted more nucleotides at VDJ recombination sites, implying thymic rearrangement abnormalities. Sequencing cDNA rather than genomic DNA could over-represent highly expressing activated cells, although activation and CD3 levels did not differ between groups. A moderate but significant shortening of TCRB CDR3 length was observed in type 1 diabetes patients in all four CD4+ subsets. Shorter templates might have been favored by PCR, but patient and control samples were amplified and corrected together, so both groups would have been affected equally by any skew. Naive, central memory and regulatory TCRB repertoires appeared to be more similar among patients than among healthy donors. Because the HLA sub-analyses included only small numbers of individuals, any influence of HLA type on TCRB rearrangement was left unresolved.

The TCR originated in a woman in her forties in good health. The rearrangement combines TRBV18 with TRBJ2-6; tentative D gene TRBD1, with 5 bases matching. The sequencing sample was made of central memory CD4+ T cells from blood. The CDR3 is CASSPQAGARGANVLTF. The nucleotide sequence reads TGTGCCAGCTCACCGCAAGCTGGGGCTCGTGGGGCCAACGTCCTGACTTTC.